This T cell receptor beta chain was observed in a study of blood T cell repertoires in COVID-19. Whole-study context: From the United States, Italy and Spain came samples of acute and convalescent COVID-19.

Some clones are missing from TCRdb's copy, which holds only in-frame ones; the method was immunoSEQ multiplex PCR. This sample has tens of thousands of clones, with around four fifths found just once. The CDR3 runs 14 residues. The germline V gene encodes CDR1 KGHSY and CDR2 FQNENV. V dropped 5 bases and J dropped 3 bases, with 11 bases sitting between them. This clone turned up a few times. The TCR originated in a woman aged 80 or older with acute or convalescent COVID-19. Sequencing input: peripheral blood. V and J are TRBV16 and TRBJ2-1; possible D gene TRBD1, 6 bases. CDR3 DNA: TGTGCCAGCAGCGCCCCGACAGGCTACAATGAGCAGTTCTTC. Translated, it gives CASSAPTGYNEQFF.